This T cell receptor (beta chain) was identified in a study of T cell repertoires in cytomegalovirus infection. Study conclusions and caveats: Individuals carrying CMV plus the relevant HLA were identified by cumulative frequency of public TCR beta families. The response measured ex vivo was dominated by TCR beta clonotypes (HLA-C-restricted and CMV-specific).

The sample holds many counts of this clonotype. The antigen is not known. The CDR3 length is 12 residues. The V and J ends lost 6 bases and 4 bases respectively, with 8 bases between them. In germline, CDR1 is MNHEY, CDR2 SVGAGI. TCRdb re-called the reads through MiXCR, storing one row per CDR3 protein. The repertoire holds approximately 500,000 distinct CDR3 sequences, with roughly 10% as singletons. This chain connects TRBV6-5 to TRBJ2-3, with a possible D match to TRBD1 (6 bases). The sequence was obtained from a human donor in good health (CMV status not recorded). Some clones in this sample may be carry-over from other donors' samples. The material sequenced was PBMCs. The CDR3 reads CASSRGPDTQYF. CDR3 in DNA: TGTGCCAGCAGCAGGGGCCCAGATACGCAGTATTTT.